The following is a T cell receptor (beta chain) sequence with its context. The target antigen is unknown. Trimming cost V 5 bases and J 7 bases; bases outside gene matches: 8. CDR1 and CDR2 (germline): SGHRS, YFSETQ. There are 13 residues in the CDR3. The data stem from a study of shared clonotypes between healthy human individuals. The study, taken as a whole, reports: Sequencing depth was predicted to influence how clonotypes are shared among donors.

Assay: immunoSEQ multiplex PCR; the TCRdb copy retains only in-frame clones and omits some. The sample carries over a million clones, roughly 97% recorded once. Specimen: naive CD4+ T cells sorted from blood. Subset indicated: CD45RA+ positively selected. The genes are TRBV5-1 and TRBJ2-7, with 8 bases lining up with TRBD2. This TCR was recovered from a man aged 25 to 40 in good health. The CDR3 region is CASSRGAGGEQYF. CDR3 nucleotide sequence: TGCGCCAGCAGTCGGGGTGCGGGGGGAGAGCAGTACTTC. The whole variable domain, filled in from reference TRBV5-1 and TRBJ2-7, reads KAGVTQTPRYLIKTRGQQVTLSCSPISGHRSVSWYQQTPGQGLQFLFEYFSETQRNKGNFPGRFSGRQFSNSRSEMNVSTLELGDSALYLCASSRGAGGEQYFGPGTRLTVT.